This is a list of T cell receptor beta chains from one sample in a study of control samples from healthy donors and cancer patients. The method was immunoSEQ multiplex PCR; TCRdb's version includes in-frame clones alone and lacks a portion of them. Among about 54,000 clones, approximately 96% were seen once, and the ten largest hold around 1.9%. Material for sequencing was blood. The receptor source for this set is a woman in her 30s in good health. CDR3s include the opening cysteine and the closing phenylalanine or tryptophan. The order of the fields is V gene, clone size, J gene, D gene, CDR3 protein, CDR3 DNA. A D gene is named only where the DNA matches it firmly. Clone size is stated in some rows and not others, as once, few, many or a class when expanded.

>TRBV4-1|.|TRBJ1-5|.
CASSQDEGYNQPQHF
TGCGCCAGCAGCCAAGATGAGGGCTACAATCAGCCCCAGCATTTT
>TRBV15|once|TRBJ2-2|.
CATSREYGELFF
TGTGCCACCAGCAGAGAGTACGGGGAGCTGTTTTTT
>TRBV15|.|TRBJ1-4|.
CATSRVWQENEKLFF
TGTGCCACCAGCAGAGTTTGGCAGGAGAATGAAAAACTGTTTTTT
>TRBV7-9|.|TRBJ2-1|.
CASSWRQNEQFF
TGTGCCAGCAGCTGGCGACAGAATGAGCAGTTCTTC
>TRBV28|.|TRBJ1-1|.
CASSTGGTEAFF
TGTGCCAGCAGCACGGGTGGCACTGAAGCTTTCTTT
>TRBV7-8|.|TRBJ1-5|TRBD1
CASSRGQGEQPQHF
TGTGCCAGCAGCCGAGGACAGGGAGAACAGCCCCAGCATTTT
>TRBV27|.|TRBJ1-3|TRBD1
CASSPRQGASGNTIYF
TGTGCCAGCAGTCCAAGACAGGGGGCTTCTGGAAACACCATATATTTT
>TRBV30|.|TRBJ1-1|.
CAWSVDWNTEAFF
TGTGCCTGGAGTGTGGACTGGAACACTGAAGCTTTCTTT
>TRBV27|.|TRBJ1-5|.
CAPKWAPQHF
TGTGCCCCCAAATGGGCACCCCAGCATTTT
>TRBV5-1|.|TRBJ1-1|.
CASSRQRDTEAFF
TGCGCCAGCAGCCGCCAGCGGGACACTGAAGCTTTCTTT
>TRBV30|.|TRBJ1-2|TRBD1
CAWSLQGVGGYTF
TGTGCCTGGAGTTTACAGGGGGTCGGTGGCTACACCTTC